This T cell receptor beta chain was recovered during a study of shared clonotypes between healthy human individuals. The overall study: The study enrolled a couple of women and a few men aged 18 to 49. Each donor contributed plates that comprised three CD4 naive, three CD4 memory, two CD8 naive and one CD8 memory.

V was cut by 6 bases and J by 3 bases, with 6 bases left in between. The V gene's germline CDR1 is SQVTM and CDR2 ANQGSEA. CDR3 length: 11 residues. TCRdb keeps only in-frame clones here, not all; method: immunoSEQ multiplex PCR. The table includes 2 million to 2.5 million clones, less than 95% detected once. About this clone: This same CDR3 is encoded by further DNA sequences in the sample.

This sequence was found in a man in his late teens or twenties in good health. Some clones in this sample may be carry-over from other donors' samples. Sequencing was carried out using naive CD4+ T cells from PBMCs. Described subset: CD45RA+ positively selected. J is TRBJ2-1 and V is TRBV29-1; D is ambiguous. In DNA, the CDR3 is TGCAGCGTGACGGGCTACAATGAGCAGTTCTTC. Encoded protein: CSVTGYNEQFF.